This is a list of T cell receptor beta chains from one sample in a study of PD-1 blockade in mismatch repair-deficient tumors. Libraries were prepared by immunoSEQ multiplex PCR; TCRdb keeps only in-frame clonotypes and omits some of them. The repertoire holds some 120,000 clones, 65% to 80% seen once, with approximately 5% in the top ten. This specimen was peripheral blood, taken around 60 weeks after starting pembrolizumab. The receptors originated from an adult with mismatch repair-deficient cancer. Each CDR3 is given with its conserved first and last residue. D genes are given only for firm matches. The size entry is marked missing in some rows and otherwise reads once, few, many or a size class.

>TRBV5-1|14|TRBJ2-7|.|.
TGCGCCAGCAGCCCAGATCGTTCAGAGTACGAGCAGTACTTC
CASSPDRSEYEQYF
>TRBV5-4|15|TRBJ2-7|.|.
TGTGCCAGCAGCTTGAAAAGGGAACTTACCTACGAGCAGTACTTC
CASSLKRELTYEQYF
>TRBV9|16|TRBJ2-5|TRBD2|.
TGTGCCAGCAGCGTAGGTGTAGCGGGGCGACAAGAGACCCAGTACTTC
CASSVGVAGRQETQYF
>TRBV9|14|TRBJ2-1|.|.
TGTGCCAGCAGCGGACGGGACCGAATCAATGAGCAGTTCTTC
CASSGRDRINEQFF
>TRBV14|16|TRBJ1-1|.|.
TGTGCCAGCAGCCAAGCGTTTTCACGAATGAACACTGAAGCTTTCTTT
CASSQAFSRMNTEAFF
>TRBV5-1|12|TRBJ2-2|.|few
TGCGCCAGCAGCTTTATGGTCGGGGAGCTGTTTTTT
CASSFMVGELFF
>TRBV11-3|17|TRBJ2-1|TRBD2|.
TGTGCCAGCAGCTTAGGACTAGCGGCCAGCTCCTACAATGAGCAGTTCTTC
CASSLGLAASSYNEQFF
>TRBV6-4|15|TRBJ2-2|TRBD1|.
TGTGCCAGCAGGCCGGGACAGGGGCAAACCGGGGAGCTGTTTTTT
CASRPGQGQTGELFF
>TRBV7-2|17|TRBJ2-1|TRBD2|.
TGTGCCAGCAGCTTATTTAGCGGGAGGGGGTCCTACAATGAGCAGTTCTTC
CASSLFSGRGSYNEQFF
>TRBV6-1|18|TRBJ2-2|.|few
TGTGCCAGCAGTGTTAAGGGGGTACGGCAGTATGACACCGGGGAGCTGTTTTTT
CASSVKGVRQYDTGELFF
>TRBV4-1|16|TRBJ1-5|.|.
TGCGCCAGCAGCCAAGATGCGGGTAACGTCGGTCAGCCCCAGCATTTT
CASSQDAGNVGQPQHF
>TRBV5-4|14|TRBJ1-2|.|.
TGTGCCAGCAGCGAGGGACGGGGATACTATGGCTACACCTTC
CASSEGRGYYGYTF
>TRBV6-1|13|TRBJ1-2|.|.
TGTGCCAGCAGTGAATATTTAGACTATGGCTACACCTTC
CASSEYLDYGYTF
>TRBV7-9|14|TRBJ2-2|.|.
TGTGCCAGCAGCCCCCCCAAGAACACCGGGGAGCTGTTTTTT
CASSPPKNTGELFF
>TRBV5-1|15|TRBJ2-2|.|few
TGCGCCAGCAGCTTCAGTGAGGGCCCCATCGGGGAGCTGTTTTTT
CASSFSEGPIGELFF
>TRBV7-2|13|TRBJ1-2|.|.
TGTGCCAGCAGTTTAGAGGGGGGCTATGGCTACACCTTC
CASSLEGGYGYTF
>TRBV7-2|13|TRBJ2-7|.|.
TGTGCCAGCAGCTTAGCGCTCTCCTACGAGCAGTACTTC
CASSLALSYEQYF
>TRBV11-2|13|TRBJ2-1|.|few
TGTGCCAGCAGCGCCCCACTAGACAATGAGCAGTTCTTC
CASSAPLDNEQFF
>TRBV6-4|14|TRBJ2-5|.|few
TGTGCCAGCAGTGGGCGGACCCCACAAGAGACCCAGTACTTC
CASSGRTPQETQYF
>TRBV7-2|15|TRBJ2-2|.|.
TGTGCCAGCAGCCCCACTCCGTTCTTGAGCGGGGAGCTGTTTTTT
CASSPTPFLSGELFF
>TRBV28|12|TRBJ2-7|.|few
TGTGCCAGCAGTTTTTCGGCCTACGAGCAGTACTTC
CASSFSAYEQYF
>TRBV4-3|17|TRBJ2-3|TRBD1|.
TGCGCCAGCAGCCAAGAACCCGGGACAGGGTGGGCAGATACGCAGTATTTT
CASSQEPGTGWADTQYF
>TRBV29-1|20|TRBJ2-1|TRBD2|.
TGCAGCGTTTATTCGTATCAAGCCGGGACTAGCGGGAGGGGTTACAATGAGCAGTTCTTC
CSVYSYQAGTSGRGYNEQFF
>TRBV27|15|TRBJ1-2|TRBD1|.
TGTGCCACCTATACCGTTACAGGGGGCAACTATGGCTACACCTTC
CATYTVTGGNYGYTF
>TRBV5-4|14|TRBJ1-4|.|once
TGTGCCAGCAGCTTGGCCGGGGGAGGCGAAAAACTGTTTTTT
CASSLAGGGEKLFF
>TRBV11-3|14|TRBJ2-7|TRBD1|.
TGTGCCAGCAGCCCCGGGACAGGGGTGGGTGAGCAGTACTTC
CASSPGTGVGEQYF
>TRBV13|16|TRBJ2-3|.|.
TGTGCCAGCAGCGCATATAGCGGACTCGACACAGATACGCAGTATTTT
CASSAYSGLDTDTQYF
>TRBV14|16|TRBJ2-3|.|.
TGTGCCAGCAGCCAAGATAGGGGGGCGAGCACAGATACGCAGTATTTT
CASSQDRGASTDTQYF
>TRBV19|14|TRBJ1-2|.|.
TGTGCCAGTAGCCGGACAGAGGTTCGTGGTGGCTACACCTTC
CASSRTEVRGGYTF
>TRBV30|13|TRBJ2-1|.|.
TGTGCCTGGAGTGTAGGGAAGCGGAATGAGCAGTTCTTC
CAWSVGKRNEQFF
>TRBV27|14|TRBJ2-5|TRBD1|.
TGTGCCAGCAGTTCGCGACAGGGCTGGGAGACCCAGTACTTC
CASSSRQGWETQYF
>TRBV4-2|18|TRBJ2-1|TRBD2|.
TGTGCCAGCAGCAATACGTACTGGACTAGCGGGAGTTGGGATGAGCAGTTCTTC
CASSNTYWTSGSWDEQFF
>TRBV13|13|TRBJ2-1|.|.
TGTGCCAGCAGCTTAGTGGGCGGGGCCGAGCAGTTCTTC
CASSLVGGAEQFF
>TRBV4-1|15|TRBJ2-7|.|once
TGCGCCAGCAGCCAAGTCGAGACAGCTACCTACGAGCAGTACTTC
CASSQVETATYEQYF
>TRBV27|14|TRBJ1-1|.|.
TGTGCCAGCAGTTTATCGGAGGGATTCACTGAAGCTTTCTTT
CASSLSEGFTEAFF
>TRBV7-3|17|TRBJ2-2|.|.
TGTGCCAGCAGCTTAGGCGGCAGCCGAGCGAACACCGGGGAGCTGTTTTTT
CASSLGGSRANTGELFF
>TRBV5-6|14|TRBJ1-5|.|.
TGTGCCAGCAGCTTGGGAACAAAGAATCAGCCCCAGCATTTT
CASSLGTKNQPQHF
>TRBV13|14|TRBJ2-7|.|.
TGTGCCAGCAGCTCAGGGATTCTCTCCTACGAGCAGTACTTC
CASSSGILSYEQYF
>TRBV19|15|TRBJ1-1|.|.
TGTGCCAGTAGACAAGGGGCCGGGGGAAGGACTGAAGCTTTCTTT
CASRQGAGGRTEAFF
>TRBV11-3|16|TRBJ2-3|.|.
TGTGCCAGCAGCTTAGAATGGGGGGGCGACACAGATACGCAGTATTTT
CASSLEWGGDTDTQYF
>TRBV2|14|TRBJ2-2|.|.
TGTGCCAGCAGTCCTAGCGTCTACACCGGGGAGCTGTTTTTT
CASSPSVYTGELFF
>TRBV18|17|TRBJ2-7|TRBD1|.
TGTGCCAGCTCACCATCAGAGGGACAGGGGAAAAACTACGAGCAGTACTTC
CASSPSEGQGKNYEQYF
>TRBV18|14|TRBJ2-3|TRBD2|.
TGTGCCAGCTCACCCCTAGCGGGAGCGGATACGCAGTATTTT
CASSPLAGADTQYF
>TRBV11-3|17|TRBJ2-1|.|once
TGTGCCAGCAGCTCCCTTGGACTGACGAGCTCCTACAATGAGCAGTTCTTC
CASSSLGLTSSYNEQFF
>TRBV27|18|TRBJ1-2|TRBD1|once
TGTGCCAGCAGTTTCCTGACAGGGCCGCAATCCATTAACTATGGCTACACCTTC
CASSFLTGPQSINYGYTF
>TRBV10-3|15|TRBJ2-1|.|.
TGTGCCATCAGTGACGGGGGACGTTCTAACAATGAGCAGTTCTTC
CAISDGGRSNNEQFF
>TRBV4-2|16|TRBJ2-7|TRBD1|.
TGTGCCAGCAGCCAGGGGACAGGGCGAACCTCCTACGAGCAGTACTTC
CASSQGTGRTSYEQYF
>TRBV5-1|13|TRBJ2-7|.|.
TGCGCCAGCAGCCTCCGGGACACGGGCGAGCAGTACTTC
CASSLRDTGEQYF
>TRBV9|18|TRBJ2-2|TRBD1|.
TGTGCCAGCAGCGTACCTGGGACAGGGGAAATGAACACCGGGGAGCTGTTTTTT
CASSVPGTGEMNTGELFF
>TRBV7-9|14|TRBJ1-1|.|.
TGTGCCAGCAGCGTCGGTCAGTGGAACACTGAAGCTTTCTTT
CASSVGQWNTEAFF
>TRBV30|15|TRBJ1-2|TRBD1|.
TGTGCCTGGAGTGGCGGACAGGGGACAGCGGGGAGCTACACCTTC
CAWSGGQGTAGSYTF
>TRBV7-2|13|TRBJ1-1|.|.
TGTGCCAGCAGCCTTATTGAAAACACTGAAGCTTTCTTT
CASSLIENTEAFF
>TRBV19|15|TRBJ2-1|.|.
TGTGCCAGTAGTCCATTTAGCGGTCTCTACAATGAGCAGTTCTTC
CASSPFSGLYNEQFF